This TCR beta chain was sequenced during a study of blood T cell repertoires in COVID-19. The CDR3 is 14 residues long. V was clipped by 1 base and J by 6 bases; unmatched bases: 2. Germline lookup yields CDR1 MNHNS and CDR2 SASEGT. Sequencing was performed with immunoSEQ multiplex PCR; in TCRdb, only in-frame clones are kept and a portion is missing. This table has over 150,000 clones, about four fifths appearing once. The table lists this clone with a few counts. Input material: peripheral blood. This TCR was sampled from a human donor in a cohort sampled during active COVID-19. The V gene is TRBV6-1, the J gene TRBJ1-4; 7 positions agree with TRBD1. The CDR3 sequence is CASSEGGTDEKLFF. The DNA for the CDR3 is TGTGCCAGCAGTGAAGGGGGGACAGATGAAAAACTGTTTTTT.